These 25 T cell receptor beta chains were all obtained from the same sample, sequenced in a study of identical twins. MiXCR, run by TCRdb on the 5' RACE reads, gives a single entry per CDR3 protein. The data contain about 530,000 distinct CDR3 sequences, around 15% of them seen just once; the ten biggest clones take up less than 0.5%. The data also belong to a second study, concerning yellow fever vaccine responses in identical twins.

What was sequenced was CD4+ T cells sorted from blood. The receptors stem from a woman aged 18-30 years in good health.

The sample holds many counts of this clonotype. V usage is TRBV5-1 and J usage is TRBJ1-5; D is ambiguous. The CDR3 contains 13 residues. Germline CDR1 SGHRS, CDR2 YFSETQ. V was shortened by 0 bases and J by 4 bases, with 5 bases between the two germline ends. CDR3 DNA: TGCGCCAGCAGCTTGGACTGGAATCAGCCCCAGCATTTT. Protein sequence: CASSLDWNQPQHF.

This chain joins TRBV20-1 and TRBJ1-2; D not resolved. V dropped 3 bases and J dropped 6 bases, with 17 bases sitting between them. CDR3 size: 14 residues. Germline lookup yields CDR1 DFQATT and CDR2 SNEGSKA (reference sequence). The CDR3 DNA is TGCAGTGCTAGTGGTCCGGGGTTTTATGATGGCTACACCTTC. Protein: CSASGPGFYDGYTF.

This clonotype was detected only a few times. J is TRBJ2-2 and V is TRBV6-4; the D is unclear. This CDR3 region has 13 residues. Between the trimmed V and J ends, which lost 1 base and 6 bases, there was a span of 6 bases. Germline lookup yields CDR1 MRHNA and CDR2 SNTAGT. The chain's CDR3 is CASSDLWSGELFF. The DNA for the CDR3 is TGTGCCAGCAGTGACTTGTGGTCCGGGGAGCTGTTTTTT.

The CDR3 sequence is CASSLSRAGARISSAYEQYF. The CDR3 DNA reads TGTGCCAGCAGCTTGAGTCGGGCAGGGGCGCGAATAAGTTCCGCCTACGAGCAGTACTTC. The gene calls are TRBV13 and TRBJ2-7; TRBD1 might be the D (6 bases). V was shortened by 3 bases and J by 2 bases, with 29 bases between the two germline ends. CDR3 length: 20 amino acids. Per germline, CDR1 PRHDT and CDR2 FYEKMQ (reference sequence).

V and J are TRBV29-1 and TRBJ1-1; D is uncertain. Between the trimmed V and J ends, which lost 4 bases and 11 bases, there was a span of 14 bases. This CDR3 is built from 11 residues. Germline V lookup: CDR1 SQVTM, CDR2 ANQGSEA. Here the CDR3 DNA reads TGCAGCGTTGGGGCAGAAGGAGGTGCTTTCTTT. It specifies CSVGAEGGAFF.

This clonotype appeared many times. The chain has TRBV29-1 and TRBJ2-5; D is uncertain. The CDR3 contains 12 residues. V gave up 4 bases and J gave up 0 bases, with 6 bases separating them. CDR1 is SQVTM and CDR2 is ANQGSEA in the germline V gene. CDR3 nucleotide sequence: TGCAGCGTTGCGTCGTACCAAGAGACCCAGTACTTC. Translating it yields CSVASYQETQYF. Drawing the rest from reference TRBV29-1 and TRBJ2-5, the complete variable domain is SAVISQKPSRDICQRGTSLTIQCQVDSQVTMMFWYRQQPGQSLTLIATANQGSEATYESGFVIDKFPISRPNLTFSTLTVSNMSPEDSSIYLCSVASYQETQYFGPGTRLLVL.

This chain links TRBV12-3 or TRBV12-4 with TRBJ2-5, with D possibly TRBD2 on 6 matching bases. V gave up 3 bases and J gave up 0 bases, with 14 bases separating them. The CDR3 covers 16 residues. CDR3 nucleotides: TGTGCCAGCAGTTTCCGCCCCGGAGGGGACCAAGAGACCCAGTACTTC. Amino acids: CASSFRPGGDQETQYF.

This chain connects TRBV11-2 to TRBJ2-1; D unresolved. This CDR3 spans 12 amino acids. The V gene's germline CDR1 is SGHAT and CDR2 FQNNGV. V shed 5 bases and J shed 7 bases, with 9 bases lying between them. DNA for the CDR3: TGTGCCAGCAGCCCCCTCTTGAATGAGCAGTTCTTC. It translates to CASSPLLNEQFF.

The chain joins TRBV4-1 to TRBJ1-5; the D gene is possibly TRBD1 (6 bases). Looked up from germline, CDR1 is MGHRA and CDR2 is YSYEKL. This CDR3 is 16 amino acids long. The V end lost 2 bases, the J end lost 1 base, and 12 bases lay between the germline ends. For the CDR3, the DNA is TGCGCCAGCAGCCAACGGGACACCGTCAGCAATCAGCCCCAGCATTTT. This codes for CASSQRDTVSNQPQHF.

Many counts were recorded for this clonotype. The chain is built from TRBV20-1 and TRBJ1-2; 9 nucleotides agree with TRBD1. Germline CDR1 reads DFQATT; CDR2 reads SNEGSKA (reference sequence). This CDR3 contains 13 residues. J gave up 4 bases and V 5 bases, and 5 bases lay outside the gene matches. CDR3 DNA sequence: TGCAGTGCTGGGACAGGGCTGGGCTATGGCTACACCTTC. Its protein is CSAGTGLGYGYTF.

V is TRBV4-1 and J is TRBJ2-6; 8 bases agree with TRBD1. With 4 bases clipped from V and 2 bases from J, the junction kept 10 bases outside the gene matches. Germline CDR1 is MGHRA and CDR2 is YSYEKL. The CDR3 spans 18 residues. CDR3 bases: TGCGCCAGCAGCCGCTCCGGCAGGGGGCAAACTGGGGCCAACGTCCTGACTTTC. This codes for CASSRSGRGQTGANVLTF.

This clonotype has more than one count but fewer than ten. The V gene is TRBV5-6, the J gene TRBJ2-2, with 7 bases fitting TRBD1. The CDR3 runs to 15 residues. J lost 6 bases, V lost 4 bases, and 9 bases had no gene match. The V gene's germline CDR1 is SGHDT and CDR2 YYEEEE. This CDR3 reads CASSRRRGWSGELFF. The CDR3, as DNA: TGTGCCAGCAGCAGGCGCAGGGGGTGGTCCGGGGAGCTGTTTTTT.

There are many counts of this clonotype. The rearrangement links TRBV5-1 to TRBJ2-1; 8 bases align to TRBD1. The CDR3 is 17 amino acids. CDR1 and CDR2 from the germline V gene are SGHRS and YFSETQ. V shed 0 bases and J 1 base; nucleotides not matched to a gene: 6. CDR3 loop: CASSLGSGTGSYNEQFF. In DNA form, the CDR3 reads TGCGCCAGCAGCTTGGGCTCCGGGACAGGATCCTACAATGAGCAGTTCTTC.

This clonotype has more than one count but fewer than ten. The chain has TRBV12-3 or TRBV12-4 and TRBJ2-4; 8 positions match TRBD1. CDR3 size: 15 residues. V lost 6 bases, J lost 5 bases, and 9 bases stayed unmatched. The CDR3 region is CASSLDRAQENIQYF. DNA for the CDR3: TGTGCCAGCAGCCTGGACAGGGCCCAAGAAAACATTCAGTACTTC.

The CDR3 nucleotides read TGCAGCGCTGGCGCCCGGGAGTTTGCTAATGAGCAGTTCTTC. It translates to CSAGAREFANEQFF. The chain links TRBV29-1 to TRBJ2-1, with a weak D call TRBD2 (6 bases). Trimming took 7 bases from V and 7 from J, leaving 20 bases between them. There are 14 residues in the CDR3. In germline, CDR1 is SQVTM, CDR2 ANQGSEA.

The rearrangement joins TRBV7-9 to TRBJ2-7, with D maybe TRBD1 (5 bases). The ends were cut back, 1 base at V and 5 bases at J, with 12 bases in the middle. Germline V gene lookup returns CDR1 SEHNR and CDR2 FQNEAQ (reference sequence). The CDR3 is 14 amino acids. CDR3 coding DNA: TGTGCCAGCAGCTTAGGGCAGGGTGTCAACGAGCAGTACTTC. Protein: CASSLGQGVNEQYF.

This clonotype was found a few times. The CDR3 nucleotides read TGTGCCAGCAGCAAACGAACCGGGACAGGGGCCTACGAGCAGTACTTC. This encodes CASSKRTGTGAYEQYF. The chain is built from TRBV7-8 and TRBJ2-7; 10 bases fit TRBD1. Looked up from germline, CDR1 is SGHVS and CDR2 is FQNEAQ. The CDR3 length is 16 residues. After removal of 5 bases from V and 2 bases from J, the junction contained 9 bases not matched to a gene.

This chain connects TRBV7-2 to TRBJ2-3; 15 bases are a match to TRBD2. V gave up 0 bases and J gave up 5 bases; unmatched junction bases: 3. This CDR3 is 17 amino acids long. CDR1 and CDR2 (germline): SGHTA, FQGNSA. The CDR3 DNA is TGTGCCAGCAGCTTAGCGCCGGGACTAGCGGGAGGAGATACGCAGTATTTT. Translating gives CASSLAPGLAGGDTQYF.

The V gene is TRBV12-3 or TRBV12-4, the J gene TRBJ2-2, with D perhaps matching TRBD2 (7 bases). Between the trimmed V and J ends, which lost 8 bases and 4 bases, there was a span of 11 bases. This CDR3 is built from 13 residues. The CDR3 nucleotides read TGTGCCAGCGCCGGGGGGCCCACCGGGGAGCTGTTTTTT. Translating it yields CASAGGPTGELFF.

This rearrangement joins TRBV29-1 to TRBJ1-1; D is perhaps TRBD1 (6 bases). Germline CDR1 is SQVTM and CDR2 is ANQGSEA. The CDR3 runs to 14 residues. Trimming took off 6 bases at V and 2 bases at J, with 16 bases between the two ends. The CDR3 loop reads CSVHRTDPNTEAFF. The CDR3 DNA follows: TGCAGCGTCCATCGGACAGACCCTAACACTGAAGCTTTCTTT.

The gene calls are TRBV6-1 and TRBJ2-1; 11 bases match TRBD2. Looked up from germline, CDR1 is MNHNS and CDR2 is SASEGT. V lost 6 bases, J lost 1 base, and 5 bases stayed unmatched. The CDR3 length is 16 residues. This CDR3 is CASRTIAGGSYNEQFF. Written as DNA, the CDR3 is TGTGCCAGCAGGACCATAGCGGGAGGGTCCTACAATGAGCAGTTCTTC.

The rearrangement links TRBV7-8 to TRBJ1-2, with 7 bases aligning to TRBD1. This CDR3 is 16 amino acids long. CDR1 SGHVS and CDR2 FQNEAQ come from the germline V gene. J was trimmed by 2 bases and V by 4 bases; bases with no gene match: 10. DNA of the CDR3: TGTGCCAGCAGCTATGCCGCCCGGGACAGAAACTATGGCTACACCTTC. Translation gives CASSYAARDRNYGYTF.

This clonotype was detected a few times. The V and J genes are TRBV12-3 or TRBV12-4 and TRBJ1-3; tentative D call: TRBD1 (5 bases). This CDR3 is built from 14 residues. Between the trimmed V and J ends, which lost 6 bases and 0 bases, there was a span of 9 bases. CDR3 residues: CASSKTGSGNTIYF. For the CDR3, the DNA is TGTGCCAGCAGCAAAACAGGCTCTGGAAACACCATATATTTT.

This clonotype was found once. This sequence joins TRBV27 and TRBJ1-5; D possibly corresponds to TRBD1 (5 bases). Per germline, CDR1 MNHEY and CDR2 SMNVEV (reference sequence). The CDR3 loop spans 15 amino acids. Trimming left V 5 bases short and J 2 bases short, with 13 bases between. CDR3 region: CASSGYGAGNQPQHF. The CDR3 DNA follows: TGTGCCAGCAGTGGGTACGGGGCTGGCAATCAGCCCCAGCATTTT.

This clonotype has just a few counts. This sequence joins TRBV20-1 and TRBJ2-7; D uncertain. CDR1 is DFQATT and CDR2 is SNEGSKA in the germline V gene (reference sequence). V was cut by 6 bases and J by 1 base, with 10 bases left in between. The CDR3 contains 12 residues. The CDR3 bases are TGCAGTGCAAGTAGTGATTCCTACGAGCAGTACTTC. It specifies CSASSDSYEQYF.